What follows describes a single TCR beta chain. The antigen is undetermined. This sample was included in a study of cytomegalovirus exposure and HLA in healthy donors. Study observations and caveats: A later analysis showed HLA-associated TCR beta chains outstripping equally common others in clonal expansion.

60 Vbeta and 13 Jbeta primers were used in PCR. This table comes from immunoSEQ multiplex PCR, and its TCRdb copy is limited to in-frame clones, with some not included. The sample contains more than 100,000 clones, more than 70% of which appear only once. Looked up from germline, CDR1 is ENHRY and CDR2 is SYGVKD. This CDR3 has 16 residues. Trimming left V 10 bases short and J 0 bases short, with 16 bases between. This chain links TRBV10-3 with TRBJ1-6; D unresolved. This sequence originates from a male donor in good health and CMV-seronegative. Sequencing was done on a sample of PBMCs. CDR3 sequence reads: CATGLTESSYNSPLHF. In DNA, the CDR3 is TGTGCCACCGGTCTAACCGAGAGCTCCTATAATTCACCCCTCCACTTT.